This TCR beta chain was obtained from a study of cytomegalovirus exposure and HLA in healthy donors. The PCR used 60 Vbeta and 13 Jbeta primers. Clones were sequenced by immunoSEQ multiplex PCR, and TCRdb holds only the in-frame ones, with some missing. The sample gives about 140,000 clones, more than 75% of which show up once; approximately 1.8% is in the top ten. Notes on this clone: Its specificity is unknown.

V gave up 2 bases and J gave up 1 base, with 12 bases separating them. Germline V gene data show CDR1 as WSHSY and CDR2 as SAAADI. CDR3 length: 16 residues. Study-wide results and limits: Both high specificity and high sensitivity reportedly marked the classifier's diagnosis of cytomegalovirus status. CMV serostatus was the sole immune exposure information available. Testing in vitro showed a few CMV-associated chains specific for CMV antigens.

The TCR was taken from a man aged 35 to 55 in good health and CMV-seronegative. Sequencing was carried out using PBMCs. The rearrangement joins TRBV10-2 to TRBJ2-4, with no clear D. The CDR3 reads CASSEEYSWAKNIQYF. DNA of the CDR3: TGCGCCAGCAGTGAGGAATACTCATGGGCCAAAAACATTCAGTACTTC.